This is a list of T cell receptor beta chains from one sample in a study of identical twins. TCRdb redid the calling of the 5' RACE reads with MiXCR, one entry per CDR3 protein. The sample includes roughly 700,000 distinct CDR3 sequences, 8.6% of them seen just once. The sample also formed part of further work on yellow fever vaccine responses in identical twins.

Input material: PBMCs. The receptor source for this set is a woman aged 18-35 years in good health. Both conserved end residues are part of each CDR3. Fields, in order: clone size, J gene, D gene, V gene, CDR3 DNA, CDR3 protein. The D gene is left open where the match is weak. Where a row states a size, it is once, few, many or the class of an expanded clone; other rows omit it.

-	TRBJ2-1	-	TRBV20-1	TGCAGTGCTAGAACCTCCCCTGAGCAGTTCTTC	CSARTSPEQFF
few	TRBJ2-5	-	TRBV7-2	TGTGCCAGCAGCCCCCCCTGGGGTACACAAGAGACCCAGTACTTC	CASSPPWGTQETQYF
many	TRBJ1-5	TRBD1	TRBV12-3/TRBV12-4	TGTGCCAGCAGTACGGACAGGGTCGCTAATCAGCCCCAGCATTTT	CASSTDRVANQPQHF
few	TRBJ2-3	TRBD2	TRBV10-3	TGTGCCATCGATTTTAGCGGGGGAAGCACAGATACGCAGTATTTT	CAIDFSGGSTDTQYF
-	TRBJ2-1	-	TRBV29-1	TGCAGCGTTTTTGGTTCCAGTTCCTACAATGAGCAGTTCTTC	CSVFGSSSYNEQFF
-	TRBJ2-3	TRBD2	TRBV7-2	TGTGCCAGCAGCCCCGAGCGGGGGTCGGGACATACGCAGTATTTT	CASSPERGSGHTQYF
few	TRBJ1-1	TRBD1	TRBV7-3	TGTGCCAGCAGGAACACAGGGGGCACTGAAGCTTTCTTT	CASRNTGGTEAFF
few	TRBJ2-3	-	TRBV12-3/TRBV12-4	TGTGCCAGCAGTTCTCCCCGGGACTTCGACACAGATACGCAGTATTTT	CASSSPRDFDTDTQYF
few	TRBJ2-7	-	TRBV5-1	TGCGCCAGCAGCGCCGACAGATCCTACGAGCAGTACTTC	CASSADRSYEQYF
-	TRBJ2-1	-	TRBV20-1	TGCAGTGCTAGGATCCCGGGGTCCCGTGGCAATGAGCAGTTCTTC	CSARIPGSRGNEQFF
few	TRBJ2-1	-	TRBV27	TGTGCCAGCAGTTATCTAGAAATCCCCTTCGAGCAGTTCTTC	CASSYLEIPFEQFF
few	TRBJ2-2	-	TRBV5-1	TGCGCCAGCGACCCTGTGGGGGGAAACACCGGGGAGCTGTTTTTT	CASDPVGGNTGELFF
-	TRBJ2-5	TRBD2	TRBV3-1	TGTGCCAGCAGCCCACGTGCTGTGGTAGCGGGAGGAAAGACCCAGTACTTC	CASSPRAVVAGGKTQYF
few	TRBJ2-2	-	TRBV12-5	TGTGCTAGTGGTTGGGTGGAAAAATCCCTACTCGCCGGGGAGCTGTTTTTT	CASGWVEKSLLAGELFF
many	TRBJ2-1	-	TRBV5-1	TGCGCCAGCAGCCCAAATCCCTCCTACAATGAGCAGTTCTTC	CASSPNPSYNEQFF
few	TRBJ2-1	-	TRBV6-6	TGTGCCAGCAGTTACAGGGAAACCGTTGAGCAGTTCTTC	CASSYRETVEQFF
-	TRBJ2-7	-	TRBV5-1	TGCGCCAGCAGCGGTAGGGGGAACTACGAGCAGTACTTC	CASSGRGNYEQYF
-	TRBJ2-5	-	TRBV20-1	TGCAGTGCTAGAGATGGGTCAATGGAGACCCAGTACTTC	CSARDGSMETQYF
-	TRBJ1-6	-	TRBV20-1	TGCAGTGCTAAGGAGGGCAGGGAAGTTGGACCCCTCCACTTT	CSAKEGREVGPLHF
-	TRBJ2-3	TRBD2	TRBV12-5	TGTGCTAGTGGTGGAGGACCCCGACTAGCGGGGAGGGTCGGGACAGATACGCAGTATTTT	CASGGGPRLAGRVGTDTQYF